The rows below give T cell receptor beta chains drawn from one sample of a study of T-cell reconstitution after alpha-beta-depleted transplantation in children. Each CDR3 protein is one row after TCRdb ran MiXCR on the PCR reads. The sample lists 450,000 to 600,000 distinct CDR3 sequences, approximately 30% seen once, with about 2.3% in the top ten. The sequencing here drew on PBMCs from the stem cell graft donor, taken from the stem cell graft. The receptors were gathered from a human donor who donated a stem cell graft to a child with aplastic anemia. CDR3s include the opening cysteine and the closing phenylalanine or tryptophan. A D gene is named only where the DNA matches it firmly. The size field is filled for only some rows; it gives once, few, many or a size class.

len	abundance	d_gene	v_gene	j_gene	CDR3aa	CDR3nt
14	.	TRBD1	TRBV30	TRBJ1-5	CAWRGQGGNQPQHF	TGTGCCTGGAGGGGACAGGGGGGCAATCAGCCCCAGCATTTT
16	.	TRBD1	TRBV4-2	TRBJ2-2	CASSLQTGGDTGELFF	TGTGCCAGCAGCCTCCAGACAGGGGGGGACACCGGGGAGCTGTTTTTT
16	.	.	TRBV2	TRBJ2-7	CASSAHPTGPGYEQYF	TGTGCCAGCAGCGCACATCCGACGGGTCCGGGCTACGAGCAGTACTTC
14	few	TRBD1	TRBV7-2	TRBJ2-5	CASSEGQPYGAQYF	TGTGCCAGCAGCGAGGGACAGCCATACGGGGCCCAGTACTTC
15	.	TRBD1	TRBV5-4	TRBJ1-5	CASSVAGTGNQPQHF	TGTGCCAGCAGCGTCGCAGGGACAGGCAATCAGCCCCAGCATTTT
14	.	TRBD1	TRBV5-1	TRBJ2-7	CASNRQGSSYEQYF	TGCGCCAGCAATCGACAGGGGAGCTCCTACGAGCAGTACTTC
15	.	.	TRBV15	TRBJ1-2	CATSRDKSPYYGYTF	TGTGCCACCAGCAGAGATAAATCACCCTACTATGGCTACACCTTC
16	few	TRBD2	TRBV5-1	TRBJ2-1	CASSPQAGGRYNEQFF	TGCGCCAGCAGCCCCCAAGCGGGAGGACGATACAATGAGCAGTTCTTC
14	.	.	TRBV28	TRBJ2-5	CASRTDGGIETQYF	TGTGCCAGCAGGACGGACGGGGGAATCGAGACCCAGTACTTC
15	few	.	TRBV9	TRBJ2-1	CASSVGLKSSPEQFF	TGTGCCAGCAGCGTAGGCCTCAAGTCGTCTCCTGAGCAGTTCTTC
15	few	TRBD1	TRBV4-2	TRBJ2-7	CASSGRDRQPYEQYF	TGTGCCAGCAGCGGCCGGGACAGACAGCCCTACGAGCAGTACTTC
14	few	TRBD1	TRBV4-2	TRBJ2-7	CASSQGQGIYEQYF	TGTGCCAGCAGCCAAGGACAGGGGATCTACGAGCAGTACTTC
16	.	TRBD2	TRBV5-1	TRBJ2-3	CASSLEASGLTDTQYF	TGCGCCAGCAGCTTGGAGGCTAGCGGGCTCACAGATACGCAGTATTTT
11	.	.	TRBV6-5	TRBJ1-2	CASTPGSGYTF	TGTGCCAGCACCCCAGGGAGTGGCTACACCTTC